Presented here are 29 T cell receptor beta chains from one specimen sequenced in a study of regulatory T cells in long-lasting Graves disease. Stated time point: newly diagnosed GD, antithyroid drugs for less than 3 months. The TCR library was prepared using RNA isolated from PBMCs. Arm-PCR with iRepertoire HTBI primers amplified the CDR3 regions for these TCR beta libraries. One entry per CDR3 protein, called by TCRdb with MiXCR from the multiplex PCR reads. The sample includes 360,000 or so distinct CDR3 sequences, about 16% of them seen just once. These same data were also listed under a study on T cells in Graves' hyperthyroidism and ophthalmopathy.

Sequences were derived from peripheral blood mononuclear cells (PBMCs), sampled at new diagnosis, from a patient treated with antithyroid drugs. Receptor source: a woman between 18 and 29 years old with Graves disease.

In this sample, this clonotype turned up a few times. The DNA for the CDR3 is TGCGCCAGCAGCTTGAGGACAGGCAGCGCGGACACCATATATTTT. It encodes CASSLRTGSADTIYF. The V call is TRBV5-1, the J call TRBJ1-3; 7 bases fit TRBD1. V was pared by 1 base and J by 8 bases, with 9 bases of the junction left unmatched. The germline CDR1 and CDR2 sequences are SGHRS and YFSETQ. The CDR3 consists of 15 residues.

This clonotype was counted many times. The J gene is TRBJ2-1, the V gene TRBV11-2; D possibly uses TRBD1 or TRBD2 (6 bases each). Trimming stripped 2 bases from V and 8 bases from J, with 22 bases between. CDR3 size: 17 residues. The germline V gene has CDR1 SGHAT and CDR2 FQNNGV. CDR3 nucleotides: TGTGCCAGCAGCTTAAGGGGGTGGGGGGAGTTCGGCGATGAGCAGTTCTTC. Protein: CASSLRGWGEFGDEQFF.

Many counts were recorded for this clonotype. The chain has TRBV20-1 and TRBJ2-1, with D unresolved. In germline, CDR1 is DFQATT, CDR2 SNEGSKA (reference sequence). The CDR3 covers 13 residues. V was shortened by 3 bases and J by 4 bases, with 10 bases between the two germline ends. The CDR3 nucleotides read TGCAGTGCTAGTTTGTCCATATACAATGAGCAGTTCTTC. Amino acids: CSASLSIYNEQFF.

The sample holds many counts of this clonotype. The rearrangement links TRBV6-1 to TRBJ2-5, with 7 bases identical to TRBD1. Germline loops: CDR1 MNHNS, CDR2 SASEGT. The V and J ends lost 5 bases and 4 bases, in that order; junction bases with no gene match: 4. The CDR3 is 13 residues long. CDR3 bases: TGTGCCAGCAGTCTCGGGACAGTAGAGACCCAGTACTTC. This codes for CASSLGTVETQYF.

This clonotype was seen repeatedly, ten times or more. The chain links TRBV20-1 to TRBJ1-1; maybe TRBD1 (6 bases). V was clipped by 7 bases and J by 3 bases, with 12 bases between them. CDR1 is DFQATT and CDR2 is SNEGSKA in the germline V gene (reference sequence). The CDR3 has 12 amino acids. CDR3 residues: CSVGRGDTEAFF. The CDR3 bases are TGCAGTGTAGGGAGGGGGGACACTGAAGCTTTCTTT.

This clonotype was seen many times. The chain couples TRBV6-1 to TRBJ1-1; 11 bases match TRBD1. Germline V gene sequence: CDR1 MNHNS, CDR2 SASEGT. V was pared by 7 bases and J by 5 bases, with 6 bases of the junction left unmatched. The CDR3 covers 14 residues. This chain's CDR3 is CASMVDRGRTEAFF. CDR3 DNA: TGTGCCAGCATGGTGGACAGGGGGCGGACTGAAGCTTTCTTT.

This clonotype has a handful of counts. V usage is TRBV9 and J usage is TRBJ1-1; D is unclear. Trimming stripped 0 bases from V and 0 bases from J, with 6 bases between. Germline-derived CDR1 and CDR2 are SGDLS and YYNGEE. The CDR3 is 14 amino acids. CDR3 sequence: CASSVGRVNTEAFF. The CDR3 DNA follows: TGTGCCAGCAGCGTAGGAAGGGTGAACACTGAAGCTTTCTTT.

This clonotype was observed many times. The CDR3 nucleotides are TGTGCCAGCAGTCCCACCCGGGACAGGGAGGCGAGACAGCCCCAGCATTTT. Its translation is CASSPTRDREARQPQHF. The chain combines TRBV12-3 or TRBV12-4 with TRBJ1-5, with 9 bases identical to TRBD1. V trimming: 5 bases; J trimming: 7 bases; junction bases outside the gene matches: 15. The CDR3 has 17 amino acids.

The chain employs TRBV29-1 and TRBJ2-7; 7 bases agree with TRBD2. With 2 bases clipped from V and 4 bases from J, the junction kept 2 bases outside the gene matches. The germline V gene encodes CDR1 SQVTM and CDR2 ANQGSEA. CDR3 size: 12 residues. Here the CDR3 DNA reads TGCAGCGTTGAAACTAGCGTTTACGAGCAGTACTTC. Translating gives CSVETSVYEQYF.

This clonotype was detected ten times or more. V usage is TRBV11-3 and J usage is TRBJ2-2; 8 nucleotides agree with TRBD2. The J segment lost 4 bases and the V segment lost 3 bases, leaving 4 bases of the junction unmatched. The CDR3 consists of 15 residues. Germline values: CDR1 SGHNT, CDR2 YENEEA. CDR3 loop: CASSFGRVGTGELFF. The CDR3 bases are TGTGCCAGCAGCTTCGGGAGGGTCGGCACCGGGGAGCTGTTTTTT.

The V call is TRBV11-2, the J call TRBJ1-2; no definite D call. Trimming removed 2 bases at V and 3 bases at J, with 7 bases between. CDR3 length: 13 amino acids. Germline V gene data show CDR1 as SGHAT and CDR2 as FQNNGV. The CDR3 DNA sequence: TGTGCCAGCAGCTTAATATGGCACTATGGCTACACCTTC. The encoded protein is CASSLIWHYGYTF.

In its sample, this clonotype was seen a few times. The chain is built from TRBV7-9 and TRBJ1-1; TRBD1 agrees at 10 bases. Per germline, CDR1 SEHNR and CDR2 FQNEAQ (reference sequence). V shed 6 bases, J shed 2 bases, and the junction held 9 bases outside the gene matches. The CDR3 has 16 residues. In DNA, the CDR3 is TGTGCCAGCAGTTCTACCCGGGACAGGGGCAACACTGAAGCTTTCTTT. Amino acids: CASSSTRDRGNTEAFF.

This clonotype has only a few counts. The chain combines TRBV6-2 or TRBV6-3 with TRBJ1-5, with D possibly being TRBD1 (6 bases). The ends were cut back, 6 bases at V and 2 bases at J, with 17 bases in the middle. Germline V gene data show CDR1 as MNHEY and CDR2 as SVGEGT. The CDR3 is 16 residues long. CDR3: CASRLKQGYGNQPQHF. As DNA, the CDR3 is TGTGCCAGCAGGTTAAAACAGGGTTATGGCAATCAGCCCCAGCATTTT.

This clonotype was detected many times. The V call is TRBV6-1, the J call TRBJ1-2; D gene uncertain. Trimming pared 4 bases from V and 4 bases from J, leaving 10 bases between. CDR1 and CDR2 (germline): MNHNS, SASEGT. CDR3 length: 13 residues. CDR3 region: CASSGPGSYGYTF. The CDR3 nucleotides read TGTGCCAGCAGTGGACCGGGATCCTATGGCTACACCTTC.

This clonotype has a count of ten or more. V usage is TRBV6-1 and J usage is TRBJ1-1, with D perhaps TRBD1 (6 bases). Trimming shortened V by 7 bases and J by 2 bases, and 11 bases separated the two germline ends. Germline assignment: CDR1 MNHNS and CDR2 SASEGT. This CDR3 is built from 13 residues. CDR3 sequence (DNA): TGTGCCAGCACAGAGACAGGAAACACTGAAGCTTTCTTT. Translation gives CASTETGNTEAFF.

This clonotype was observed many times. This sequence joins TRBV13 and TRBJ1-2, with D perhaps matching TRBD1 (6 bases). Germline CDR1 reads PRHDT; CDR2 reads FYEKMQ (reference sequence). Trimming took off 5 bases at V and 8 bases at J, with 18 bases between the two ends. The CDR3 is made up of 14 amino acids. The CDR3 here is CASSRGQPIGGYTF. The DNA of the CDR3 is TGTGCCAGCAGCCGTGGACAGCCAATCGGAGGCTACACCTTC.

This clonotype showed up just a few times. The chain combines TRBV28 with TRBJ2-2, with D possibly being TRBD2 (5 bases). Looked up from germline, CDR1 is MDHEN and CDR2 is SYDVKM. The CDR3 extends over 14 amino acids. V lost 7 bases and J 3 bases, leaving 12 bases between the germline ends. CDR3 sequence reads: CASKDGDHTGELFF. CDR3 nucleotides: TGTGCCAGCAAGGACGGGGATCACACCGGGGAGCTGTTTTTT.

There are many counts of this clonotype. The V and J genes are TRBV5-6 and TRBJ2-7; 9 bases are shared with TRBD1. Germline CDR1 reads SGHDT; CDR2 reads YYEEEE. This CDR3 region has 14 residues. The V segment lost 2 bases and the J segment 4 bases; nucleotides outside the gene matches: 4. CDR3 amino acids: CASSFLGQGYEQYF. In nucleotides, the CDR3 is TGTGCCAGCAGCTTCTTGGGACAGGGTTACGAGCAGTACTTC.

This clonotype showed up many times. The CDR3 spells CASTSGRTNTGELFF. CDR3 bases: TGTGCCTCAACTAGCGGGAGGACGAACACCGGGGAGCTGTTTTTT. This sequence joins TRBV30 and TRBJ2-2, with 12 bases aligning to TRBD2. The trim removed 7 bases at V and 0 bases at J, leaving 3 bases unmatched. CDR3 length: 15 residues. Per germline, CDR1 GTSNPN and CDR2 SVGIG (reference sequence).

The chain uses TRBV20-1 and TRBJ2-3; 10 nucleotides align to TRBD2. Germline loops: CDR1 DFQATT, CDR2 SNEGSKA (reference sequence). V trimming: 5 bases; J trimming: 4 bases; junction bases outside the gene matches: 6. This CDR3 comprises 14 residues. As DNA, the CDR3 is TGCAGTGCTCCTACTAGCGGGAATGCAGATACGCAGTATTTT. Its translation: CSAPTSGNADTQYF.

Of note for this clonotype: A much bigger clone sits one base away, suggesting this may be a read error. This chain links TRBV20-1 with TRBJ2-1; the match to TRBD2 covers 7 bases. Trimming took 5 bases from V and 13 from J; bases not matched to a gene: 17. Per the germline V gene, CDR1 is DFQATT and CDR2 is SNEGSKA (reference sequence). The CDR3 has 14 amino acids. CDR3 residues: CSAPPATASGIQFF. CDR3 coding DNA: TGCAGTGCTCCCCCGGCTACGGCTAGCGGAATCCAGTTCTTC.

This clonotype was seen ten or more times. DNA for the CDR3: TGCGCCAGCAGCTTCCTCCCGGGACAGGGGGAGAATGATGGCTACACCTTC. It is translated as CASSFLPGQGENDGYTF. The chain has TRBV5-1 and TRBJ1-2, with TRBD1 identical over 11 bases. The germline V gene encodes CDR1 SGHRS and CDR2 YFSETQ. The CDR3 has 17 residues. With V trimmed by 2 bases and J by 6 bases, 12 bases remained unmatched.

This clonotype has at least ten counts. The chain links TRBV20-1 to TRBJ1-1; TRBD1 might be the D (5 bases). Germline V gene lookup returns CDR1 DFQATT and CDR2 SNEGSKA (reference sequence). Trimming shortened V by 5 bases and J by 1 base, and 11 bases separated the two germline ends. The CDR3 contains 13 residues. The CDR3 spells CSAHGTTNTEAFF. CDR3 coding DNA: TGCAGTGCTCACGGGACCACGAACACTGAAGCTTTCTTT.

The sample holds many counts of this clonotype. The V and J genes are TRBV11-2 and TRBJ1-1; 7 bases align to TRBD1. Germline values: CDR1 SGHAT, CDR2 FQNNGV. The J segment lost 4 bases and the V segment lost 4 bases, leaving 9 bases of the junction unmatched. CDR3 size: 15 residues. CDR3 region: CASSYPTGRGTEAFF. For the CDR3, the DNA is TGTGCCAGCAGCTATCCGACAGGGAGGGGCACTGAAGCTTTCTTT.

Notes on this clonotype: A far larger clone is just one base off, so this is likely a read error. The rearrangement uses TRBV2 and TRBJ2-3, with TRBD2 matching over 9 bases. The CDR3 runs 18 residues. The germline CDR1 and CDR2 sequences are SNHLY and FYNNEI. The CDR3 region is CASSYSILAGPNTDMQYF. The CDR3 DNA reads as TGTGCCAGCAGTTACTCGATCCTAGCGGGGCCTAACACAGATATGCAGTATTTT.

This clonotype has at least ten counts. The genes are TRBV5-1 and TRBJ2-7; TRBD2 aligns across 11 bases. Germline lookup yields CDR1 SGHRS and CDR2 YFSETQ. CDR3 size: 16 residues. Trimming removed 1 base from V and 4 bases from J; junction bases left unmatched: 7. CDR3 in amino acids: CASSLLGTSGSYEQYF. The CDR3 bases are TGCGCCAGCAGCTTGCTCGGGACTAGCGGATCTTACGAGCAGTACTTC. The full variable domain, completed using reference TRBV5-1 and TRBJ2-7, is KAGVTQTPRYLIKTRGQQVTLSCSPISGHRSVSWYQQTPGQGLQFLFEYFSETQRNKGNFPGRFSGRQFSNSRSEMNVSTLELGDSALYLCASSLLGTSGSYEQYFGPGTRLTVT.

The sample holds a few counts of this clonotype. The gene calls are TRBV19 and TRBJ2-3; 8 bases agree with TRBD1. V gave up 4 bases and J gave up 2 bases; unmatched junction bases: 8. The CDR3 length is 16 residues. Germline V gives CDR1 LNHDA, CDR2 SQIVND (reference sequence). CDR3 in amino acids: CASSTPGQEFTDTQYF. CDR3 in DNA: TGTGCCAGTAGTACCCCGGGACAGGAATTCACAGATACGCAGTATTTT.

Many counts were recorded for this clonotype. The rearrangement joins TRBV11-2 to TRBJ2-7, with D tentatively TRBD2 (5 bases). CDR1 and CDR2 from the germline V gene are SGHAT and FQNNGV. V dropped 1 base and J dropped 1 base, with 11 bases sitting between them. CDR3 length: 15 amino acids. In DNA form, the CDR3 reads TGTGCCAGCAGCTTAGGGGGTCGGGAATCCTACGAGCAGTACTTC. This translates into CASSLGGRESYEQYF.

Of note for this clonotype: A far bigger clonotype differs at one base, so this is likely a read error. The CDR3 nucleotides are TGTGCCAGCAGTTTTCAGGGCAGGGGTACTGAAGCTTTCTTT. It specifies CASSFQGRGTEAFF. V gene TRBV6-5 combines with J gene TRBJ1-1; tentative D call: TRBD1 (6 bases). The CDR3 consists of 14 residues. Germline V lookup: CDR1 MNHEY, CDR2 SVGAGI. Trimming left V 4 bases short and J 5 bases short, with 14 bases between.